This entry describes one TCR beta chain. Its target is unknown. The data are from a study of T cell repertoires in cytomegalovirus infection. Across the study: Recently described HLA-C-restricted plus well-studied HLA-B-restricted CMV epitopes were used. Both a matching HLA type and CMV infection were indicated by public TCR beta signatures.

TCRdb itself ran the reads through MiXCR, one entry per CDR3 protein. The sample lists tens of thousands of distinct CDR3 sequences, roughly 40% occurring once. Notes on the study in general: Carriage of CMV together with the relevant HLA was identifiable through cumulative public TCR beta family frequency. Dominant in the ex vivo response were TCR beta clonotypes restricted by HLA-C and specific for CMV.

Sequenced material: CD8+ T cells from cultured PBMCs, taken from culture after CMV antigen stimulation. This receptor was identified in a human donor in good health (CMV status not recorded). Some clones in this sample may be carry-over from other donors' samples.

The CDR3 is CASSRTGRQREAFF. CDR3 nucleotide sequence: TGTGCCAGCAGTCGGACCGGCCGTCAGCGTGAAGCTTTCTTT. The chain recombines TRBV6-2 or TRBV6-3 with TRBJ1-1; unclear D gene. This CDR3 region has 14 residues. CDR1 and CDR2 from the germline V gene are MNHEY and SVGEGT. V lost 5 bases and J lost 7, with 17 bases in between.